This is a list of T cell receptor beta chains from one sample in a study of CD8+CD57+ T cells in acquired aplastic anemia. In TCRdb, the reads were re-called with MiXCR into one record per CDR3 protein. The sample has some 280,000 distinct CDR3 sequences, approximately 55% seen once. Sequenced input: sorted CD4+, CD8+, or CD8+CD57+ T cells (not recorded which) from PBMCs. The receptors shown here come from a human donor with severe aplastic anemia or a healthy control (not recorded which). Both conserved end residues are part of each CDR3. A D gene is named only where the DNA matches it firmly. Clone size appears in some rows only: once, few, many, or a class for an expanded clone.

d_gene	j_gene	len	v_gene	abundance	CDR3aa	CDR3nt
TRBD1	TRBJ2-5	20	TRBV27	.	CASSSAGTAFQEMSKETQYF	TGTGCCAGCAGCTCCGCCGGGACAGCCTTCCAAGAGATGAGTAAAGAGACCCAGTACTTC
.	TRBJ1-1	16	TRBV7-2	.	CASSRIRQVMNTEAFF	TGTGCCAGCAGCCGTATCCGACAGGTCATGAACACTGAAGCTTTCTTT
.	TRBJ2-5	15	TRBV27	many	CASSLTPRGPETQYF	TGTGCCAGCAGTTTAACACCGCGGGGCCCAGAGACCCAGTACTTC
TRBD2	TRBJ2-7	17	TRBV10-3	.	CAIIGGTSGLANYEQYF	TGTGCCATCATTGGAGGGACTAGCGGCTTAGCTAACTACGAGCAGTACTTC
TRBD2	TRBJ2-1	17	TRBV7-9	.	CASSPPPRLAVYNEQFF	TGTGCCAGCAGCCCCCCCCCTAGACTAGCGGTCTACAATGAGCAGTTCTTC
.	TRBJ1-4	16	TRBV5-1	many	CASSLKKTGNNEKLFF	TGCGCCAGCAGCTTAAAGAAAACAGGGAACAATGAAAAACTGTTTTTT
TRBD1	TRBJ2-3	14	TRBV25-1	.	CASSETGGVDMQYF	TGTGCCAGCAGTGAGACAGGGGGCGTAGATATGCAGTATTTT
TRBD1	TRBJ2-1	15	TRBV6-5	many	CASSYWDRGQNEQFF	TGTGCCAGCAGTTATTGGGACAGGGGGCAAAATGAGCAGTTCTTC
.	TRBJ1-1	14	TRBV15	.	CATVWGSLNTEAFF	TGTGCCACCGTGTGGGGGTCCTTGAACACTGAAGCTTTCTTT
.	TRBJ1-5	15	TRBV5-5	many	CASSPTGPNIQPQHF	TGTGCCAGCAGCCCAACAGGACCCAACATCCAGCCCCAGCATTTT